These 32 T cell receptor beta chains share one sample of origin, sequenced in a study of T cells in Graves' hyperthyroidism and ophthalmopathy. RNA transcripts yielded amplified TCR beta CDR3 regions. Primed by the HTBI set, a first-round RT-PCR was run on the TCR CDR3. TCRdb used MiXCR to reprocess the multiplex PCR reads, holding one entry per CDR3 protein. Of around 540,000 distinct CDR3 sequences detected, around 16% appear once; the ten largest clones hold around 28%. The sequenced sample consisted of blood. These receptors were obtained from a woman aged 25-40 years with Graves' ophthalmopathy.

In this sample, this clonotype turned up a few times. The chain is built from TRBV27 and TRBJ1-1; perhaps TRBD1 as D (5 bases). Trimming removed 5 bases from V and 7 bases from J, with 14 bases in between. Germline V CDR1 and CDR2: MNHEY, SMNVEV (reference sequence). The CDR3 contains 13 residues. In DNA form, the CDR3 reads TGTGCCAGCAGTATCGACAGAGGGAATGAAGCTTTCTTT. Its translation: CASSIDRGNEAFF.

The chain uses TRBV4-1 and TRBJ1-2; D gene unclear. Germline V gives CDR1 MGHRA, CDR2 YSYEKL. The CDR3 has 15 residues. Trimming removed 0 bases at V and 8 bases at J, with 16 bases between. The CDR3 loop is CASSQDSPLDMGYTF. CDR3 DNA sequence: TGCGCCAGCAGCCAAGATAGCCCGCTAGATATGGGCTACACCTTC.

This clonotype was seen at least ten times. The genes are TRBV5-6 and TRBJ2-3, with 8 bases aligning to TRBD1. V dropped 5 bases and J dropped 3; count of bases not matched to a gene: 5. Germline CDR1 is SGHDT and CDR2 is YYEEEE. The CDR3 is 14 residues long. The CDR3: CASSSQGVTDTQYF. In DNA form, the CDR3 reads TGTGCCAGCAGTTCACAGGGGGTGACAGATACGCAGTATTTT.

V usage is TRBV7-2 and J usage is TRBJ1-5; the D gene is possibly TRBD1 (6 bases). This CDR3 spans 15 amino acids. Germline lookup yields CDR1 SGHTA and CDR2 FQGNSA. The ends were cut back, 4 bases at V and 4 bases at J, with 14 bases in the middle. CDR3 region: CASSSDPTGNQPQHF. CDR3 DNA: TGTGCCAGCAGCTCAGATCCCACAGGGAATCAGCCCCAGCATTTT.

With respect to this clonotype: A much larger clone sits a single nucleotide away, making a read error possible. V gene TRBV7-9 combines with J gene TRBJ2-3, with D uncertain. In germline, CDR1 is SEHNR, CDR2 FQNEAQ (reference sequence). Trimming took off 4 bases at V and 2 bases at J, with 7 bases between the two ends. The CDR3 runs 13 residues. CDR3 DNA sequence: TGTGCCAGCAGCTCAGATACCACAGATACGCAGTATTTT. Protein product: CASSSDTTDTQYF.

The chain links TRBV18 to TRBJ2-6; no definite D call. CDR3 length equals 15 residues. The germline CDR1 and CDR2 sequences are KGHSH and LQKENI. V was clipped by 0 bases and J by 0 bases, with 3 bases between them. The CDR3 region is CASSPPASGANVLTF. Written as DNA, the CDR3 is TGTGCCAGCTCACCACCGGCCTCTGGGGCCAACGTCCTGACTTTC.

This clonotype was detected ten times or more. The rearrangement joins TRBV28 to TRBJ2-5; tentative D call: TRBD2 (5 bases). V lost 3 bases and J lost 1, with 9 bases in between. Germline CDR1 is MDHEN and CDR2 is SYDVKM. The CDR3 loop spans 14 amino acids. Here the CDR3 reads CASSFGVAQETQYF. CDR3 DNA sequence: TGTGCCAGCAGTTTCGGGGTCGCCCAAGAGACCCAGTACTTC.

J is TRBJ2-2 and V is TRBV15; no definite D call. CDR3 length: 13 amino acids. V dropped 1 base and J dropped 6 bases, with 6 bases sitting between them. The germline V gene encodes CDR1 LNHNV and CDR2 YYDKDF (reference sequence). CDR3 bases: TGTGCCACCAGCAGAGTGACACCCGGGGAGCTGTTTTTT. Translating it yields CATSRVTPGELFF. Full variable domain (rest looked up from reference TRBV15 and TRBJ2-2): DAMVIQNPRYQVTQFGKPVTLSCSQTLNHNVMYWYQQKSSQAPKLLFHYYDKDFNNEADTPDNFQSRRPNTSFCFLDIRSPGLGDTAMYLCATSRVTPGELFFGEGSRLTVL.

This chain links TRBV24-1 with TRBJ2-7, with D perhaps TRBD2 (5 bases). The CDR3 spans 14 residues. Trimming shortened V by 8 bases and J by 5 bases, and 18 bases separated the two germline ends. Germline V CDR1 and CDR2: KGHDR, SFDVKD. As DNA, the CDR3 is TGTGCCACCACCGGGGAGAGATCTAGTAACGAGCAGTACTTC. Translating gives CATTGERSSNEQYF.

The chain couples TRBV7-2 to TRBJ2-7; 9 nucleotides line up with TRBD1. The germline gives CDR1 SGHTA, CDR2 FQGNSA. CDR3 length: 15 residues. V lost 4 bases to trimming and J lost 3 bases; unmatched junction nucleotides: 7. As DNA, the CDR3 is TGTGCCAGCAGCTCCGGGACAGGGCCCATCTACGAGCAGTACTTC. Its protein product is CASSSGTGPIYEQYF.

This clonotype was detected many times. V is TRBV5-6 and J is TRBJ2-1; 10 nucleotides match TRBD2. The junction had 11 bases not matched to a gene; V was cut back by 7 bases and J by 4 bases. CDR1 and CDR2 (germline): SGHDT, YYEEEE. CDR3 size: 16 residues. The CDR3 DNA sequence: TGTGCCAGCTGGGCTGAGGGACTAGCGAGATACAATGAGCAGTTCTTC. Translating it yields CASWAEGLARYNEQFF.

Written as DNA, the CDR3 is TGTGCCAGCAGCGCCGGGGACAGGGGAAGTTCCCAGCATTTT. Protein product: CASSAGDRGSSQHF. The chain is built from TRBV9 and TRBJ1-5, with 10 bases fitting TRBD1. Germline CDR1 and CDR2: SGDLS and YYNGEE. The CDR3 contains 14 residues. V lost 3 bases, J lost 11 bases, and 8 bases stayed unmatched. Variable domain in full (rest from reference TRBV9 and TRBJ1-5): DSGVTQTPKHLITATGQRVTLRCSPRSGDLSVYWYQQSLDQGLQFLIQYYNGEERAKGNILERFSAQQFPDLHSELNLSSLELGDSALYFCASSAGDRGSSQHFGDGTRLSIL.

The chain links TRBV27 to TRBJ2-1; D unclear. The CDR3 is 12 amino acids. Germline CDR1 and CDR2: MNHEY and SMNVEV (reference sequence). Trimming removed 6 bases at V and 10 bases at J, with 13 bases between. The CDR3 reads CASSRPGGEQFF. Here the CDR3 DNA reads TGTGCCAGCAGCCGACCGGGCGGAGAGCAGTTCTTC.

This clonotype showed up many times. The rearrangement links TRBV2 to TRBJ1-5; a possible D gene is TRBD1 (6 bases). CDR1 is SNHLY, CDR2 FYNNEI, per germline. This CDR3 has 13 residues. Trimming removed 4 bases at V and 7 bases at J, with 11 bases between. The CDR3 loop is CASSGGQTQPQHF. CDR3 in DNA: TGTGCCAGCAGTGGGGGGCAGACGCAGCCCCAGCATTTT.

This clonotype came up many times. The V gene is TRBV7-6, the J gene TRBJ2-7; D call uncertain. CDR3 length: 14 residues. In germline, CDR1 is SGHVS, CDR2 FNYEAQ. Trimming shortened V by 1 base and J by 2 bases, and 9 bases separated the two germline ends. In DNA, the CDR3 is TGTGCCAGCAGCTTAGGCAGGAGCACCTACGAGCAGTACTTC. As protein: CASSLGRSTYEQYF.

This clonotype has ten or more counts. This chain uses TRBV7-8 with TRBJ2-7; D might be TRBD1 (5 bases). Germline V gene lookup returns CDR1 SGHVS and CDR2 FQNEAQ. Trimming removed 1 base from V and 2 bases from J, with 12 bases in between. The length of the CDR3 is 15 residues. CDR3 in amino acids: CASSLEGAGTYEQYF. For the CDR3, the DNA is TGTGCCAGCAGCTTAGAAGGGGCAGGGACCTACGAGCAGTACTTC. Variable domain in full (rest from reference TRBV7-8 and TRBJ2-7): GAGVSQSPRYKVAKRGQDVALRCDPISGHVSLFWYQQALGQGPEFLTYFQNEAQLDKSGLPSDRFFAERPEGSVSTLKIQRTQQEDSAVYLCASSLEGAGTYEQYFGPGTRLTVT.

This rearrangement joins TRBV30 to TRBJ2-2, with 7 positions matching TRBD2. Germline V gene lookup returns CDR1 GTSNPN and CDR2 SVGIG (reference sequence). This CDR3 has 13 residues. V was pared by 4 bases and J by 2 bases, with 1 base of the junction left unmatched. The CDR3 DNA is TGTGCCTGGACTAGCGGCAACACCGGGGAGCTGTTTTTT. The encoded protein is CAWTSGNTGELFF.

The CDR3 reads CSATIGSYNEQFF. Here the CDR3 DNA reads TGCAGTGCTACGATAGGCTCCTACAATGAGCAGTTCTTC. The V call is TRBV20-1, the J call TRBJ2-1; unclear D gene. Per germline, CDR1 DFQATT and CDR2 SNEGSKA (reference sequence). Trimming took off 4 bases at V and 0 bases at J, with 7 bases between the two ends. The CDR3 has 13 residues.

The chain employs TRBV27 and TRBJ2-7; D gene ambiguous. CDR3 length: 13 residues. With 6 bases removed from V and 5 bases from J, the gap between germline ends came to 14 bases. CDR1 MNHEY and CDR2 SMNVEV come from the germline V gene (reference sequence). The CDR3 spells CASRRQNQHEQYF. DNA for the CDR3: TGTGCCAGCAGACGGCAGAATCAACACGAGCAGTACTTC.

This clonotype appeared many times. The V call is TRBV6-5, the J call TRBJ2-3; 14 bases agree with TRBD2. Germline V CDR1 and CDR2: MNHEY, SVGAGI. The CDR3 is 17 amino acids. J gave up 6 bases and V 2 bases, and 7 bases lay outside the gene matches. CDR3 residues: CASSYSRLAGGGDTQYF. CDR3 bases: TGTGCCAGCAGTTACAGCCGACTAGCGGGAGGGGGTGATACGCAGTATTTT.

This clonotype was detected many times. The V call is TRBV13, the J call TRBJ2-1, with D unclear. The CDR3 is 13 amino acids. The V end was cut by 2 bases, the J end by 4 bases, with 6 bases between. Germline V lookup: CDR1 PRHDT, CDR2 FYEKMQ (reference sequence). CDR3 region: CASSLKEYNEQFF. The DNA of the CDR3 is TGTGCCAGCAGCTTAAAGGAATACAATGAGCAGTTCTTC.

This clonotype has a handful of counts. The rearrangement links TRBV27 to TRBJ2-2, with unresolved D. This CDR3 has 13 amino acids. The V gene's germline CDR1 is MNHEY and CDR2 SMNVEV (reference sequence). Trimming took 5 bases from V and 8 from J, leaving 12 bases between them. CDR3 bases: TGTGCCAGCAGTCTCCGTCGTCGGGGGGAGCTGTTTTTT. Amino acids: CASSLRRRGELFF.

V gene TRBV15 combines with J gene TRBJ2-5, with D perhaps assigned TRBD1 or TRBD2 (6 bases each). Between the trimmed V and J ends, which lost 1 base and 5 bases, there was a span of 11 bases. From germline, CDR1 is LNHNV and CDR2 YYDKDF (reference sequence). The length of the CDR3 is 14 residues. DNA for the CDR3: TGTGCCACCAGCAGAGGGGGGGCGGGGGAGACCCAGTACTTC. Amino acids: CATSRGGAGETQYF.

The chain combines TRBV20-1 with TRBJ2-2; 9 bases fit TRBD2. The CDR3 has 17 amino acids. Germline-derived CDR1 and CDR2 are DFQATT and SNEGSKA (reference sequence). Losses at the gene ends were 3 bases for V and 2 bases for J; bases not matched to a gene: 10. In DNA form, the CDR3 reads TGCAGTGCTAGTGGAGTGGGGGGACTAGCTAACACCGGGGAGCTGTTTTTT. Residues: CSASGVGGLANTGELFF.

This clonotype was seen ten or more times. J is TRBJ2-1 and V is TRBV30, with D maybe TRBD1 (5 bases). Germline CDR1 GTSNPN, CDR2 SVGIG (reference sequence). The CDR3 runs to 14 residues. V lost 1 base to trimming and J lost 8 bases, with 15 bases between them. CDR3 sequence (DNA): TGTGCCTGGAGTGGGGGCAGGATCGACGATGAGCAGTTCTTC. Translating gives CAWSGGRIDDEQFF.

V is TRBV15 and J is TRBJ2-2; TRBD2 is a possible D gene (6 bases). Trimming removed 0 bases from V and 0 bases from J, with 8 bases in between. This CDR3 is 16 amino acids long. CDR1 LNHNV and CDR2 YYDKDF come from the germline V gene (reference sequence). The CDR3, as DNA: TGTGCCACCAGCAGAGATCGGGGGTCGAACACCGGGGAGCTGTTTTTT. Its translation: CATSRDRGSNTGELFF.

This clonotype was counted ten times or more. This chain's CDR3 is CASRFTTAAPRTQYF. CDR3 bases: TGTGCCAGCAGGTTCACGACGGCGGCCCCTCGGACCCAGTACTTC. This chain joins TRBV3-1 and TRBJ2-5, with D unclear. V shed 6 bases and J shed 7 bases, with 21 bases lying between them. The CDR3 has 15 amino acids. Germline assignment: CDR1 LGHDT and CDR2 YNNKEL (reference sequence).

The chain combines TRBV12-5 with TRBJ2-3, with unresolved D. Per germline, CDR1 LGHNT and CDR2 FRNRAP. This CDR3 is built from 11 residues. V was clipped by 3 bases and J by 5 bases, with 3 bases between them. CDR3 in amino acids: CASGFVDTQYF. The DNA for the CDR3 is TGTGCTAGTGGTTTTGTAGATACGCAGTATTTT.

This clonotype has a count of ten or more. The chain combines TRBV19 with TRBJ2-1, with D possibly being TRBD1 (7 bases). The CDR3 totals 16 residues. The V end lost 4 bases, the J end lost 4 bases, and 17 bases lay between the germline ends. Germline values: CDR1 LNHDA, CDR2 SQIVND (reference sequence). Here the CDR3 reads CASSNPQGGSYNEQFF. CDR3 nucleotide sequence: TGTGCCAGTAGTAACCCCCAGGGGGGAAGTTACAATGAGCAGTTCTTC.

This clonotype showed up many times. The chain has TRBV20-1 and TRBJ2-2; D may be TRBD2 (5 bases). CDR1 and CDR2 from the germline V gene are DFQATT and SNEGSKA (reference sequence). The CDR3 loop spans 12 amino acids. V was trimmed by 4 bases and J by 3 bases, leaving 6 bases between them. The CDR3 bases are TGCAGTGCTAAGGAGGACACCGGGGAGCTGTTTTTT. This translates into CSAKEDTGELFF.

The gene calls are TRBV10-1 and TRBJ2-7, with 12 bases that match TRBD1. The CDR3 length is 14 residues. The ends lost 6 bases at V and 6 bases at J; junction bases unmatched: 6. Germline-derived CDR1 and CDR2 are WNHNN and SYGVQD (reference sequence). The CDR3 loop reads CASSPGTGGVEQYF. In nucleotides, the CDR3 is TGCGCCAGCAGCCCCGGGACAGGGGGCGTCGAGCAGTACTTC.

This clonotype occurred many times. The chain uses TRBV15 and TRBJ2-7, with TRBD1 as a possible D gene (5 bases). Germline loops: CDR1 LNHNV, CDR2 YYDKDF (reference sequence). The ends were cut back, 1 base at V and 5 bases at J, with 9 bases in the middle. The CDR3 totals 13 residues. CDR3 DNA sequence: TGTGCCACCAGCAGAGGGGTAGGGGACGAGCAGTACTTC. Amino acids: CATSRGVGDEQYF. The full variable domain, in which reference TRBV15 and TRBJ2-7 provide the parts outside the CDR3, is DAMVIQNPRYQVTQFGKPVTLSCSQTLNHNVMYWYQQKSSQAPKLLFHYYDKDFNNEADTPDNFQSRRPNTSFCFLDIRSPGLGDTAMYLCATSRGVGDEQYFGPGTRLTVT.